These T cell receptor beta chains were read from a single sample in a study of blood T cell repertoires in COVID-19. TCRdb's copy holds only in-frame clones and misses some; the assay was immunoSEQ multiplex PCR. Of over 95,000 clones in the sample, around 90% were seen once. What was sequenced was peripheral blood. The receptors were sampled from a woman aged 50 to 60 with acute or convalescent COVID-19. Each CDR3 is given with its conserved first and last residue.

TRBV12-3/TRBV12-4,TRBJ2-1,13,CASSLGARDEQFF
TRBV7-2,TRBJ2-3,17,CASSFGLAGSRGDTQYF
TRBV11-2,TRBJ1-1,15,CASSQGSIGNTEAFF
TRBV30,TRBJ1-1,12,CASRRANTEAFF
TRBV30,TRBJ1-2,14,CAWSSSGLYYGYTF
TRBV7-6,TRBJ1-4,17,CASSSQPAGASNEKLFF
TRBV28,TRBJ2-5,14,CASSRERLQETQYF
TRBV18,TRBJ1-1,16,CASSPVRGLGNTEAFF
TRBV2,TRBJ2-1,16,CASSYGQGASYNEQFF
TRBV3-1/TRBV3-2,TRBJ1-2,15,CASSPTPQGSYGYTF
TRBV19,TRBJ1-1,16,CASSIGGTGWNTEAFF
TRBV28,TRBJ2-3,16,CATRKAGGGRTDTQYF
TRBV2,TRBJ1-4,16,CASSERQILYNEKLFF
TRBV28,TRBJ1-1,16,CASSLLPGQGKTEAFF
TRBV7-6,TRBJ1-6,13,CASSLRERPPLHF
TRBV25-1,TRBJ1-6,14,CASSKGGDNSPLHF
TRBV4-3,TRBJ2-1,13,CASSSLAGNEQFF
TRBV7-9,TRBJ2-3,17,CASSSATSGGFADTQYF
TRBV19,TRBJ1-2,15,CASSICKQATYGYTF
TRBV2,TRBJ1-4,15,CASLTGGKGGEKLFF
TRBV6-2/TRBV6-3,TRBJ2-7,13,CASSLQGWYEQYF
TRBV9,TRBJ2-3,15,CASSVAGTITDTQYF
TRBV28,TRBJ1-3,16,CASGLLDRGRRNTIYF
TRBV9,TRBJ2-6,14,CASSLAAGANVLTF
TRBV12-3/TRBV12-4,TRBJ2-5,13,CASSFGLKETQYF
TRBV7-3,TRBJ1-2,13,CASSPTGRNGYTF
TRBV5-6,TRBJ2-3,16,CASSLKLDIFTDTQYF
TRBV19,TRBJ1-3,15,CASSMGRGYGNTIYF
TRBV7-9,TRBJ1-2,13,CASTFGASYGYTF
TRBV25-1,TRBJ1-3,14,CASSDPNSGNTIYF
TRBV9,TRBJ2-2,18,CASSSHTSGGKDTGELFF
TRBV28,TRBJ1-4,14,CASSLGRAGGKLFF
TRBV6-5,TRBJ1-5,15,CASTWGWRQNQPQHF
TRBV5-4,TRBJ2-5,14,CASSLGGGQETQYF
TRBV7-9,TRBJ1-2,14,CASSLDTSPNGYTF
TRBV28,TRBJ2-1,14,CASSPGTGINEQFF
TRBV30,TRBJ1-4,14,CAWHTGTGVEKLFF
TRBV28,TRBJ2-2,15,CASSLLGQGTGELFF
TRBV6-5,TRBJ2-5,15,CASILSGSGGETQYF
TRBV9,TRBJ1-5,15,CASSVGPIPGQPQHF
TRBV5-6,TRBJ2-1,15,CASSQEAGGYNEQFF
TRBV5-4,TRBJ1-6,12,CASSFTGSPLHF
TRBV12-3/TRBV12-4,TRBJ1-5,13,CASSSGLHQPQHF